A selection of T cell receptor beta chains follows, all from one sample in a study of control samples from healthy donors and cancer patients. TCRdb keeps only in-frame clones here, not all; method: immunoSEQ multiplex PCR. The sample lists about 160,000 clones; over 85% were seen once. The sequenced sample consisted of blood. These TCRs come from a man aged 25 to 45 in good health. Each CDR3 is given with its conserved first and last residue. The D gene is left open where the match is weak. A row's size may be missing; if present it is once, few, many or a size class.

D,size,V,length,J,DNA,CDR3
TRBD2,few,TRBV11-1,15,TRBJ2-1,TGTGCCAGCAGCGGGGGGGGTATCGTACAAGCCCCGCAGTTCTTC,CASSGGGIVQAPQFF
TRBD2,-,TRBV29-1,14,TRBJ2-1,TGCAGCGTTCAAGCGGGAGTCACGCGGGGTGAGCAGTTCTTC,CSVQAGVTRGEQFF
TRBD1,-,TRBV11-3,16,TRBJ2-2,TGTGCCAGCAGCTTAGCGGGACAGGCGAACACCGGGGAGCTGTTTTTT,CASSLAGQANTGELFF
TRBD2,-,TRBV9,18,TRBJ2-1,TGTGCCAGCAGCGTAGGTCTAGCGGGGAGGTCGTCCTACAATGAGCAGTTCTTC,CASSVGLAGRSSYNEQFF
TRBD1,-,TRBV3-1/TRBV3-2,13,TRBJ2-5,TGTGCCAGCAGCCGAACAGGGGGCGAGACCCAGTACTTC,CASSRTGGETQYF
-,few,TRBV7-8,17,TRBJ2-7,TGTGCCAGCAGCTTAGTCTTGGTTCCGATGAAGGGCTACGAGCAGTACTTC,CASSLVLVPMKGYEQYF
TRBD2,-,TRBV19,15,TRBJ2-5,TGTGCCAGTACCATTCTAGCGGGGGGGAAAGAGACCCAGTACTTC,CASTILAGGKETQYF
TRBD2,once,TRBV4-1,17,TRBJ2-7,TGCGCCAGCAGCCAAGATCCCCCCCCTAGCGGGGGCTACGAGCAGTACTTC,CASSQDPPPSGGYEQYF
-,-,TRBV11-2,14,TRBJ2-5,TGTGCCAGCAGCTTTCATCAGGGGCCAGAGACCCAGTACTTC,CASSFHQGPETQYF
-,-,TRBV27,14,TRBJ2-3,TGTGCCAGCAGCCCGGGGGTTCTGGGAGATACGCAGTATTTT,CASSPGVLGDTQYF
-,-,TRBV3-1/TRBV3-2,15,TRBJ1-1,TGTGCCAGCAGCCAAGATCTTGGGGGGGGCACTGAAGCTTTCTTT,CASSQDLGGGTEAFF
-,-,TRBV19,15,TRBJ2-5,TGTGCCAGTAGTACAAGGGGACGCGGCCAAGAGACCCAGTACTTC,CASSTRGRGQETQYF
-,-,TRBV14,14,TRBJ2-1,TGTGCCAGCAGCCAAGATGGGCGTTTACATGAGCAGTTCTTC,CASSQDGRLHEQFF
TRBD1,-,TRBV18,15,TRBJ2-1,TGTGCCAGCTCACCACGGACAGGGAACTTTAATGAGCAGTTCTTC,CASSPRTGNFNEQFF
-,-,TRBV9,15,TRBJ2-2,TGTGCCAGCAGCGTCACAGGCCCCAACACCGGGGAGCTGTTTTTT,CASSVTGPNTGELFF
TRBD1,-,TRBV19,14,TRBJ1-2,TGTGCCAGTAGTATACGACAGGGGTTGCGCGGCTACACCTTC,CASSIRQGLRGYTF
-,-,TRBV3-1/TRBV3-2,14,TRBJ1-2,TGTGCCAGCAGCCAAGATAACCCAGGGCAGGGCTACACCTTC,CASSQDNPGQGYTF
-,-,TRBV6-1,17,TRBJ1-6,TGTGCCAGCAGTGAACGGGGGGGCCCTGTTTTATATTCACCCCTCCACTTT,CASSERGGPVLYSPLHF
-,-,TRBV14,16,TRBJ2-7,TGTGCCAGCAGCCAAGAAGGAGGAGGAGTCTCCTACGAGCAGTACTTC,CASSQEGGGVSYEQYF
-,-,TRBV7-9,14,TRBJ1-1,TGTGCCAGCAGCTTGGGCGCCCCGAACACTGAAGCTTTCTTT,CASSLGAPNTEAFF
-,-,TRBV5-1,14,TRBJ1-2,TGCGCCAGCCACCCCCGAGGGGAGAACTATGGCTACACCTTC,CASHPRGENYGYTF
TRBD1,-,TRBV24-1,16,TRBJ2-1,TGTGCCACCAGTGATTCGAGGACAGGGTACACTAATGAGCAGTTCTTC,CATSDSRTGYTNEQFF
-,-,TRBV7-3,16,TRBJ2-2,TGTGCCAGCAGCAACGCACAGGGACGGGGCACCGGGGAGCTGTTTTTT,CASSNAQGRGTGELFF
-,-,TRBV27,16,TRBJ1-5,TGTGCCAGCAGCCTCCGGGCCTCAACTAGCAATCAGCCCCAGCATTTT,CASSLRASTSNQPQHF
-,-,TRBV10-3,15,TRBJ2-1,TGTGCCATCGGGAGCGGAACTAGCTCCTACAATGAGCAGTTCTTC,CAIGSGTSSYNEQFF
-,-,TRBV5-1,12,TRBJ2-7,TGCGCCAGCAGCTTTACTGAAGGGGATACGTACTTC,CASSFTEGDTYF
-,-,TRBV9,16,TRBJ2-2,TGTGCCAGCAGCGTAGTGAGCGGCCCGAACACCGGGGAGCTGTTTTTT,CASSVVSGPNTGELFF
TRBD1,-,TRBV4-2,18,TRBJ2-5,TGTGCCAGCAGCCAAGCCAACGTCCCGGGACAGGGTCGGCAGACCCAGTACTTC,CASSQANVPGQGRQTQYF
-,-,TRBV7-9,12,TRBJ2-7,TGTGCCAGCAGCTACTCCGACTACGAGCAGTACTTC,CASSYSDYEQYF
-,-,TRBV15,15,TRBJ2-1,TGTGCCACCAGCAGAGATTCGGGTACATACAATGAGCAGTTCTTC,CATSRDSGTYNEQFF
-,-,TRBV27,13,TRBJ1-1,TGTGCCAGCAGGTACAGGGCTGACACTGAAGCTTTCTTT,CASRYRADTEAFF
-,-,TRBV7-3,13,TRBJ2-6,TGTGCCAGCACCCCCTCGGGGGCCAACGTCCTGACTTTC,CASTPSGANVLTF
-,-,TRBV27,16,TRBJ1-2,TGTGCCAGCAGTTTAAATAATCAGGGCCCCTCGACGGGCTACACCTTC,CASSLNNQGPSTGYTF
TRBD1,-,TRBV9,15,TRBJ1-2,TGTGCCAGCAGCTCGGACAGGGGATGGGACTATGGCTACACCTTC,CASSSDRGWDYGYTF